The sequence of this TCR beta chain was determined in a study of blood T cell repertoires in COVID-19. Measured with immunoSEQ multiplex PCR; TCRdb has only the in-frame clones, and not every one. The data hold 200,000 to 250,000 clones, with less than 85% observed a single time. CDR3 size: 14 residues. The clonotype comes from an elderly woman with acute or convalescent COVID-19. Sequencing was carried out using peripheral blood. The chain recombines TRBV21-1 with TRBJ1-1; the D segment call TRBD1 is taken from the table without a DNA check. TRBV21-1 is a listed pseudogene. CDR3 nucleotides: TGTGCCAGCAGCAATACGGACAGGGGCGCTGAAGCTTTCTTT. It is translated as CASSNTDRGAEAFF.